In this sample, the clone carrying this T cell receptor (beta chain) turned up once. The CDR3 covers 15 residues. In germline, CDR1 is MNHNY, CDR2 SVGAGI (reference sequence). The V and J ends lost 6 bases and 8 bases, in that order; junction bases with no gene match: 10. The data were taken from a study of cytomegalovirus exposure and HLA in healthy donors. The PCR had 60 Vbeta and 13 Jbeta primers. Sequencing used immunoSEQ multiplex PCR; TCRdb keeps in-frame clones, though not all of them. The sample lists 40,000 to 55,000 clones; 60% to 80% were seen once. This rearrangement joins TRBV6-6 to TRBJ1-6; TRBD1 matches at 7 bases. Sequencing was performed on PBMCs. This clonotype originated in a woman aged 40 to 50 in good health and CMV-seropositive. The CDR3: CASRGYGQAYSPLHF. As DNA, the CDR3 is TGTGCCAGCAGAGGGTATGGACAGGCCTATTCACCCCTCCACTTT.